This T cell receptor (beta chain) was sequenced for a study of shared T cell receptors in the human thymus. Clones were read by immunoSEQ multiplex PCR, and TCRdb kept only the in-frame ones, dropping some. Of 630,000 or so clones in the sample, approximately 87% were seen once. Germline V CDR1 and CDR2: MNHNS, SASEGT. The length of the CDR3 is 11 residues. V lost 8 bases and J 4 bases, leaving 6 bases between the germline ends. The sample was also reused in another study, on human thymus T cells. That paper adds: A high degree of thymic repertoire overlap among unrelated individuals was reported in related research.

The chain uses TRBV6-1 and TRBJ1-5, with D possibly being TRBD1 (5 bases). The sample consisted of thymocytes. This sequence originates from a boy less than two years old with a congenital heart defect. The CDR3 region is CASQGNQPQHF. CDR3 coding DNA: TGTGCCAGCCAGGGAAATCAGCCCCAGCATTTT.